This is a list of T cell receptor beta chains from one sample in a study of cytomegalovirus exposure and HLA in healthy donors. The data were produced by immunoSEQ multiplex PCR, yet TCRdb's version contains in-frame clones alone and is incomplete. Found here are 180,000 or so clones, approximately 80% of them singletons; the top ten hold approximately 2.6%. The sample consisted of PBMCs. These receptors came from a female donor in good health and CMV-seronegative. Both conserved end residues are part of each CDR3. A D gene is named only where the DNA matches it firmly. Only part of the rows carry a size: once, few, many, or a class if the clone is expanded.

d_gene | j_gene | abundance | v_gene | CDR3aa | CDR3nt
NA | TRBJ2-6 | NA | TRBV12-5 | CASGLSLSSGANVLTF | TGTGCTAGTGGTTTGTCCCTTAGCTCTGGGGCCAACGTCCTGACTTTC
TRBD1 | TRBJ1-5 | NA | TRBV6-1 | CASSNGQGNQPQHF | TGTGCCAGCAGCAATGGACAGGGTAATCAGCCCCAGCATTTT
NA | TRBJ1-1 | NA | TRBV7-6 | CASSLAAGPPNTEAFF | TGTGCCAGCAGCTTAGCTGCAGGCCCACCGAACACTGAAGCTTTCTTT
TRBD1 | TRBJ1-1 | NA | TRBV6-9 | CASSSRTGNTEAFF | TGTGCCAGCAGTTCAAGGACAGGCAACACTGAAGCTTTCTTT
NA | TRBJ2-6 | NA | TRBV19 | CASSIRRLQNSFSGANVLTF | TGTGCCAGTAGTATTAGGCGACTACAGAACTCCTTCTCTGGGGCCAACGTCCTGACTTTC
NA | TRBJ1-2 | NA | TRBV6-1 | CAIKSGIGPYGYTF | TGTGCCATCAAATCAGGGATCGGGCCCTATGGCTACACCTTC
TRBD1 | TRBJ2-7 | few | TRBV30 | CAWYTGTGDEQYF | TGTGCCTGGTACACCGGGACAGGGGACGAGCAGTACTTC
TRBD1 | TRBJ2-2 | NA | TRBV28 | CASRPMGDRGHGELFF | TGTGCCAGCAGGCCTATGGGGGACAGGGGGCACGGGGAGCTGTTTTTT
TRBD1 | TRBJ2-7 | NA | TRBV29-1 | CSVVRAGGPSYEQYF | TGCAGCGTTGTAAGGGCAGGGGGTCCCTCCTACGAGCAGTACTTC
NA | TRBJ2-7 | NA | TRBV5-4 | CASSLPRSDEQYF | TGTGCCAGCAGCTTGCCGAGGTCGGACGAGCAGTACTTC
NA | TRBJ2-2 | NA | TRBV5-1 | CASSLVSSLDGELFF | TGCGCCAGCAGCTTGGTGTCTAGCTTAGACGGGGAGCTGTTTTTT
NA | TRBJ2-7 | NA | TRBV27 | CASSPATGTGYEQYF | TGTGCCAGCAGTCCGGCGACAGGAACCGGCTACGAGCAGTACTTC
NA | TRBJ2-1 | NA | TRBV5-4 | CASSLGGASSYNEQFF | TGTGCCAGCAGCTTGGGAGGCGCAAGCTCCTACAATGAGCAGTTCTTC
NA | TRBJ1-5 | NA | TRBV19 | CASSMGGQLNQPQHF | TGTGCCAGTAGTATGGGCGGACAGCTCAATCAGCCCCAGCATTTT
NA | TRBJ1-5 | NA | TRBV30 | CAWSGGGNQPQHF | TGTGCCTGGAGTGGGGGGGGGAATCAGCCCCAGCATTTT
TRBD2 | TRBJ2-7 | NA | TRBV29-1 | CSVRWASGSYEQYF | TGCAGCGTCCGGTGGGCTAGCGGATCCTACGAGCAGTACTTC
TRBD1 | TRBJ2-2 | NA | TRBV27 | CASSLEAGGFSGELFF | TGTGCCAGCAGTTTAGAGGCAGGGGGCTTTTCCGGGGAGCTGTTTTTT
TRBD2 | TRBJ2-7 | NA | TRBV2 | CASKSRSGSSYEQYF | TGTGCCAGCAAGAGTCGAAGCGGGAGTAGTTACGAGCAGTACTTC
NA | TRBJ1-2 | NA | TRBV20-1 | CSVPFYGYTF | TGCAGTGTCCCGTTTTATGGCTACACCTTC